Included here is one TCR beta chain sequence, with context. These data are taken from a study of blood T cell repertoires in COVID-19. CDR1 and CDR2 from the germline V gene are MRHNA and SNTAGT. The CDR3 is 15 residues long. The V gene end was trimmed by 4 bases and the J gene end by 4 bases; junction bases not matched to a gene: 3. The protocol was immunoSEQ multiplex PCR, while the TCRdb copy is restricted to in-frame clones and leaves out a portion. The table lists approximately 140,000 clones, 80% to 90% of them singletons. Sequenced: peripheral blood. The genes are TRBV6-4 and TRBJ2-6; 8 nucleotides agree with TRBD1. The receptor comes from a man aged 55 to 69 with active or convalescent COVID-19. The CDR3 region has the DNA TGTGCCAGCAGTGGGACAGGGACCGGGGCCAACGTCCTGACTTTC. This translates into CASSGTGTGANVLTF.